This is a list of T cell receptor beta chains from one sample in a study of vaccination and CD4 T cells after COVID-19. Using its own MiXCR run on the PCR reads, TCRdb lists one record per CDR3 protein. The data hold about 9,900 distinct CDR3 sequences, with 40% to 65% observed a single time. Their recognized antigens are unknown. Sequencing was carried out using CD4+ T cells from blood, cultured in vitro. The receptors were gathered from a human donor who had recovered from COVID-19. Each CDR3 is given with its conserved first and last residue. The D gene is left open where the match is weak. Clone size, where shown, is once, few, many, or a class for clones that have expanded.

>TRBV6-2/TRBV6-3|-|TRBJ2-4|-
TGTGCCAGCAGAAACAACGGAGGGGCCGCCAAAAACATTCAGTACTTC
CASRNNGGAAKNIQYF
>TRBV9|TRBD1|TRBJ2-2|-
TGTGCCAGCAGCGGACCGACAGGGGCCGGGGAGCTGTTTTTT
CASSGPTGAGELFF
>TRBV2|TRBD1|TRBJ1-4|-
TGTGCCAGCACTCCCGGGACAGGGAATGAAAAACTGTTTTTT
CASTPGTGNEKLFF
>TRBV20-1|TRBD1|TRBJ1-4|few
TGCAGTGCTAATAACCGGGACAGGGGGGAAAAACTGTTTTTT
CSANNRDRGEKLFF
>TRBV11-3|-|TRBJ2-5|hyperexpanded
TGTGCCAGCAGCTCGACCAGGGGGGGAGAGACCCAGTACTTC
CASSSTRGGETQYF
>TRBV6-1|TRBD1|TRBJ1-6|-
TGTGCCAGCAGCCCGGTGGGACAGGGGTTTTCACCCCTCCACTTT
CASSPVGQGFSPLHF
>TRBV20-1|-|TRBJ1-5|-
TGCAGTGCTAGCCTAGGCAGCAATCAGCCCCAGCATTTT
CSASLGSNQPQHF
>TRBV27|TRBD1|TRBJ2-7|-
TGTGCCAGCAGAGGACAGGGACTTACCTACGAGCAGTACTTC
CASRGQGLTYEQYF
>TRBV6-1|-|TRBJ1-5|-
TGTGCCAGCACTTCAGGTGAGGGGCCCCCAAAGCCCCAGCATTTT
CASTSGEGPPKPQHF
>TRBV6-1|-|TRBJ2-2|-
TGTGCCAGCAACCGCGACAGGGAGGAAACCGGGGAGCTGTTTTTT
CASNRDREETGELFF
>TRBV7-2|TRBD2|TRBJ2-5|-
TGTGCCAGCAGCTCGGGACTAGCAGGGGAGACCCAGTACTTC
CASSSGLAGETQYF
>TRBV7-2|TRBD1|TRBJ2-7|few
TGTGCCAGCAGCCGCACAGGGGAAGCGTACTACGAGCAGTACTTC
CASSRTGEAYYEQYF
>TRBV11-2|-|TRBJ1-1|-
TGTGCCAGCAGCTTAGTCACCCTGAGCACTGAAGCTTTCTTT
CASSLVTLSTEAFF
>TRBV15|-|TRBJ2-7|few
TGTGCCACCAGCCGGTCGGGAAGTTCCTACGAGCAGTACTTC
CATSRSGSSYEQYF
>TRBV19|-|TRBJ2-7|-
TGTGCCAGTAGTATACGTGGCAGATCCTACGAGCAGTACTTC
CASSIRGRSYEQYF
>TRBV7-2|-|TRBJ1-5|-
TGTGCCAGCAGAGGGGACAATCAGCCCCAGCATTTT
CASRGDNQPQHF
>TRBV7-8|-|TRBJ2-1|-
TGTGCCAGCAGTAGACGTGGCAATGAGCAGTTCTTC
CASSRRGNEQFF
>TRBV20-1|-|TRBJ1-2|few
TGCAGTGCTAGTGCGTCTCGCTATGGCTACACCTTC
CSASASRYGYTF
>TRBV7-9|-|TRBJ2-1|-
TGTGCCAGCAGCTTAGACGGGATTAGACCCAAGTTCTTC
CASSLDGIRPKFF
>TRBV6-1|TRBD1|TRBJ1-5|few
TGTGCCAGCAGGCCGACAGGGGAAAGGCCCCAGCATTTT
CASRPTGERPQHF
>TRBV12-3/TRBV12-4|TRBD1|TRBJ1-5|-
TGTGCCAGCAGCTCAGGACAGGAGCTTCAGCCCCAGCATTTT
CASSSGQELQPQHF
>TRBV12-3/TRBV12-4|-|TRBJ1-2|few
TGTGCCAGCAGTCAGAGGACCGCTTACACCTTC
CASSQRTAYTF
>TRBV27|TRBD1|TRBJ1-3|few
TGTGCCAGCAGTATGGACAGGGGGAACACCATATATTTT
CASSMDRGNTIYF
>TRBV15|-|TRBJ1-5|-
TGTGCCACCAGCAGCCTTTCAGGGCAGCCCCAGCATTTT
CATSSLSGQPQHF
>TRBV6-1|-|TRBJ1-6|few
TGTGCCAGCAGTGAAGGAGGAGGAAGAAGGCGTAATTCACCCCTCCACTTT
CASSEGGGRRRNSPLHF
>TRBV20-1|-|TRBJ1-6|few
TGCAGTGCTAGAATGACGGGGAGCTCCTATAATTCACCCCTCCACTTT
CSARMTGSSYNSPLHF
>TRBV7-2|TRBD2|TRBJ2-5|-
TGTGCCAGCAGCTTCCAGCGGGGGCCCCAAGAGACCCAGTACTTC
CASSFQRGPQETQYF
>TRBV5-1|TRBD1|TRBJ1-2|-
TGCGCCAGCAGCTTGGAGGGACAGGGGATCCATGGCTACACCTTC
CASSLEGQGIHGYTF
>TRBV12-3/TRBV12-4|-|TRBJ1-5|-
TGTGCCAGCAGTTTCACGGAGGTCAATCAGCCCCAGCATTTT
CASSFTEVNQPQHF
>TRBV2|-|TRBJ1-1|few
TGTGCCTGGGCAGGGGATGACACTGAAGCTTTCTTT
CAWAGDDTEAFF